Listed here is a single T cell receptor beta chain. Under the authors' procedure: Reference gene primer amplification gave estimated nucleated cell counts. Only in-frame clones appear in the TCRdb table, and some are missing; sequencing was by immunoSEQ multiplex PCR. The V and J calls and clone size were taken over from that table, and D and trimming were inferred from the DNA. The repertoire includes around 250,000 clones, around 82% of them detected once, and over 8.5% sits in the top ten. The CDR3 loop spans 14 amino acids. Germline values: CDR1 ENHRY, CDR2 SYGVKD. Trimming cost V 6 bases and J 7 bases; bases outside gene matches: 10. The data were taken from a study of blood T cell repertoires in COVID-19. Study overall: T cells, B-cell-depleted T cells, or PBMCs provided the cDNA or gDNA that served as material.

The clonotype comes from a human donor in a cohort sampled during active COVID-19. The chain uses TRBV10-3 and TRBJ2-7, with 9 nucleotides matching TRBD1. Sequenced sample: peripheral blood. CDR3 loop: CAIRPGTGLLEQYF. The CDR3 DNA reads as TGTGCCATCAGACCCGGGACAGGGCTCCTTGAGCAGTACTTC.